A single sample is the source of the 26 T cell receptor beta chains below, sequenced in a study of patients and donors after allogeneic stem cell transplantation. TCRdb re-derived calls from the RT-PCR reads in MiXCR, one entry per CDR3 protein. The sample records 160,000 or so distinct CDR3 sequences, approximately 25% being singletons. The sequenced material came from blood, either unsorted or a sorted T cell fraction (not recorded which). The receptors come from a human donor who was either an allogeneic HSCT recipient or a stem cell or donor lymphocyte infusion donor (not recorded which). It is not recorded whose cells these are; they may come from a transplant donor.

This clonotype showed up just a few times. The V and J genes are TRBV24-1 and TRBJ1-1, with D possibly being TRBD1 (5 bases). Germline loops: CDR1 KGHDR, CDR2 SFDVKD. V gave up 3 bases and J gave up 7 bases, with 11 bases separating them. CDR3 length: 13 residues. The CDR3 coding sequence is TGTGCCACCAGTGATCCCAGGGTCCATGAAGCTTTCTTT. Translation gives CATSDPRVHEAFF.

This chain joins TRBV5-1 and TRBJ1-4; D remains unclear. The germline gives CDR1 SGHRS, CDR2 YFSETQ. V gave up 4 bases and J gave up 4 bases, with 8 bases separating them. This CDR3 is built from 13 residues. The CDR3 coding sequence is TGCGCCAGCAGCACCTGGTATAATGAAAAACTGTTTTTT. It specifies CASSTWYNEKLFF.

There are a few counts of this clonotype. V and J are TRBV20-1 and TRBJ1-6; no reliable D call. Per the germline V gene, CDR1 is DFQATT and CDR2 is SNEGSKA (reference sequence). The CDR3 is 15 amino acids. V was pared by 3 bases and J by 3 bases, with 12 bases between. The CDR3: CSARAGLLYNSPLHF. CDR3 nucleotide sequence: TGCAGTGCTAGGGCTGGACTCCTCTATAATTCACCCCTCCACTTT.

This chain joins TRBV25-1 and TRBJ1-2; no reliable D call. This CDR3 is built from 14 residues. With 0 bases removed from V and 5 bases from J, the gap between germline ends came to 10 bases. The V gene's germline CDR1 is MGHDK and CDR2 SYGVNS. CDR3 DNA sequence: TGTGCCAGCAGTGAATATCAGCCCCCATATGGCTACACCTTC. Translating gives CASSEYQPPYGYTF.

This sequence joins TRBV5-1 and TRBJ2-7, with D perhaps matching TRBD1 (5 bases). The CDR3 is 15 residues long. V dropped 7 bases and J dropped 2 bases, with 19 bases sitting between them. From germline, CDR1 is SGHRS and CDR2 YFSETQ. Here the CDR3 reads CASAELPGQTYEQYF. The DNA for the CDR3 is TGCGCCAGCGCGGAGCTCCCCGGACAAACCTACGAGCAGTACTTC.

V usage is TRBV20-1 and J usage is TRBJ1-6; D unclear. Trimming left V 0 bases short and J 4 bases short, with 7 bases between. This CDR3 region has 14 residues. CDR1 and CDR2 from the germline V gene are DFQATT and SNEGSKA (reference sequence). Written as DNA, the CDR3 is TGCAGTGCTAGAGACCCCTCATATAATTCACCCCTCCACTTT. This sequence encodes CSARDPSYNSPLHF.

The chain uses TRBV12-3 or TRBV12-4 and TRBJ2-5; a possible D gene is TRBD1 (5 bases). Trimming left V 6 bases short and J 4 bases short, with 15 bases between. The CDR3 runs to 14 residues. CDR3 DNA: TGTGCCAGCAGGCCTTATAATAGGGGAGAGACCCAGTACTTC. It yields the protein CASRPYNRGETQYF.

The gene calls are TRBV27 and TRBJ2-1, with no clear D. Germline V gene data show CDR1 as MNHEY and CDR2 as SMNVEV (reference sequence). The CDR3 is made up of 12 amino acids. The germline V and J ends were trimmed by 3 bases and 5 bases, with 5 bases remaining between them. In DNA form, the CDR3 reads TGTGCCAGCAGTTTCGCTCACAATGAGCAGTTCTTC. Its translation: CASSFAHNEQFF.

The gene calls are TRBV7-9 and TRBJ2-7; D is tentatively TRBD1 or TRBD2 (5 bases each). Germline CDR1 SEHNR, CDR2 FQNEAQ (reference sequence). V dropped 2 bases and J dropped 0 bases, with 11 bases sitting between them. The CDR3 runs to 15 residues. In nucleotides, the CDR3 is TGTGCCAGCAGCTTAAGGGACGGCGACTCCTACGAGCAGTACTTC. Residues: CASSLRDGDSYEQYF.

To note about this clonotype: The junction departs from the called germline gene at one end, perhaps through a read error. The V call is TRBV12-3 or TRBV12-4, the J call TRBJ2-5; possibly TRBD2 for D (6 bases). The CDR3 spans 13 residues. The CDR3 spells CASRSGEQETKYF. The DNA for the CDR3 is TGTGCCAGCAGGTCGGGGGAGCAAGAGACCAAGTACTTC.

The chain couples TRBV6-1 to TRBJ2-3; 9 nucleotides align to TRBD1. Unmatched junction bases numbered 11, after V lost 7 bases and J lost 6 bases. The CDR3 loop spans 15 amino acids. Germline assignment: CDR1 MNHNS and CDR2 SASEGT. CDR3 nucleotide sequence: TGTGCCAGCACCCCACGTGGACAGGGGAGGGATACGCAGTATTTT. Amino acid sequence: CASTPRGQGRDTQYF.

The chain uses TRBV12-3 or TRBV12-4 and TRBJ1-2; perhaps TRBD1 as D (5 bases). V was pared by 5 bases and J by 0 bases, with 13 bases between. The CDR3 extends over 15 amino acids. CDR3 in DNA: TGTGCCAGCAGTACCAGGGTGTTGGCTAACTATGGCTACACCTTC. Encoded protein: CASSTRVLANYGYTF.

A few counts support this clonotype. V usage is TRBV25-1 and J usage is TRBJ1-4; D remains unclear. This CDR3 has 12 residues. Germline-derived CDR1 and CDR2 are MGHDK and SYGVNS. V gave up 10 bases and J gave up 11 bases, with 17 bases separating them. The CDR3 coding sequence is TGTGCCACCGAACCGTCCCGGGGTAAACTGTTTTTT. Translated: CATEPSRGKLFF. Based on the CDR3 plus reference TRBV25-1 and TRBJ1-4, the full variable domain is EADIYQTPRYLVIGTGKKITLECSQTMGHDKMYWYQQDPGMELHLIHYSYGVNSTEKGDLSSESTVSRIRTEHFPLTLESARPSHTSQYLCATEPSRGKLFFGSGTQLSVL.

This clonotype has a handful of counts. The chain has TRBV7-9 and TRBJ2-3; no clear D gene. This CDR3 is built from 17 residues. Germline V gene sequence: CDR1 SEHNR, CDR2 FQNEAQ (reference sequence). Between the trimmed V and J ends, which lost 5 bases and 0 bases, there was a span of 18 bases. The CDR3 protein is CASSPWTHSTSTDTQYF. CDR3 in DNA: TGTGCCAGCAGCCCGTGGACCCATTCCACTAGCACAGATACGCAGTATTTT.

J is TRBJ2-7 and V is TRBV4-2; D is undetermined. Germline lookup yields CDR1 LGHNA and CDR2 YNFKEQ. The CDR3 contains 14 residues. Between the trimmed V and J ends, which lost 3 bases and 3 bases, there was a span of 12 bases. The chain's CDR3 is CASSHQIGDYEQYF. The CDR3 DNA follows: TGTGCCAGCAGCCACCAAATTGGAGACTACGAGCAGTACTTC.

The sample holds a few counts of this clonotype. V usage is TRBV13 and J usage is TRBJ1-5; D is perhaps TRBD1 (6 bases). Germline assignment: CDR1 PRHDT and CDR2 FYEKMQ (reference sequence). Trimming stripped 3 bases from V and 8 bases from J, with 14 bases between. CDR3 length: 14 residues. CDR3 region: CASSLRGGYEPQHF. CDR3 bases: TGTGCCAGCAGCTTGAGGGGGGGTTATGAGCCCCAGCATTTT.

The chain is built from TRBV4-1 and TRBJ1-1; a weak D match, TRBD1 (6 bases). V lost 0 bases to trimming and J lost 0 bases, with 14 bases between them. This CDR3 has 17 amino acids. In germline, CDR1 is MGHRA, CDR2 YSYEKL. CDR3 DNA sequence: TGCGCCAGCAGCCAAGATCAATCACGGGGGCTGAACACTGAAGCTTTCTTT. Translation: CASSQDQSRGLNTEAFF.

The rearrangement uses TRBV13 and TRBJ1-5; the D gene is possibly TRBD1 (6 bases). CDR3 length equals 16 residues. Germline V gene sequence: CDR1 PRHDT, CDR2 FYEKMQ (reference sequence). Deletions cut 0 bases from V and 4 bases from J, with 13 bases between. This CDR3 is CASSLGATGINQPQHF. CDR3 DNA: TGTGCCAGCAGCTTAGGGGCCACAGGGATAAATCAGCCCCAGCATTTT.

The CDR3 loop reads CASSHPGTSLNTGELFF. CDR3 nucleotides: TGTGCCAGCAGCCATCCTGGGACTTCTCTGAACACCGGGGAGCTGTTTTTT. The chain joins TRBV14 to TRBJ2-2; a weak D match, TRBD2 (6 bases). The CDR3 totals 17 residues. CDR1 is SGHDN, CDR2 FVKESK, per germline. V lost 3 bases to trimming and J lost 1 base, with 15 bases between them.

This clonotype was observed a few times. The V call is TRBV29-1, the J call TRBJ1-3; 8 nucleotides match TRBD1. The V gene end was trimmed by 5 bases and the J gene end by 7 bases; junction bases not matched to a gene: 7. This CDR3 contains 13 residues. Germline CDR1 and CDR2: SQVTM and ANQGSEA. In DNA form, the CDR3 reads TGCAGCGTTATGACAGGGGTGAAGAACACCATATATTTT. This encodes CSVMTGVKNTIYF.

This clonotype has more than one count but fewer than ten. The DNA of the CDR3 is TGTGCCACCAGCCGCCCCCCGGCAGATACGCAGTATTTT. Encoded protein: CATSRPPADTQYF. V usage is TRBV15 and J usage is TRBJ2-3; D is unclear. V lost 5 bases, J lost 4 bases, and 10 bases lay in between. Per the germline V gene, CDR1 is LNHNV and CDR2 is YYDKDF (reference sequence). The CDR3 contains 13 residues.

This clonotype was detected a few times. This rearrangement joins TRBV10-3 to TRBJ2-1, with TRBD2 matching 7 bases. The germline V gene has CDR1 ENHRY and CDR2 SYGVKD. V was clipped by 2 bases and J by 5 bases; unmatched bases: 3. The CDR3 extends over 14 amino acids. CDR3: CAISESGEHNEQFF. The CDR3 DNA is TGTGCCATCAGTGAGAGCGGGGAACACAATGAGCAGTTCTTC.

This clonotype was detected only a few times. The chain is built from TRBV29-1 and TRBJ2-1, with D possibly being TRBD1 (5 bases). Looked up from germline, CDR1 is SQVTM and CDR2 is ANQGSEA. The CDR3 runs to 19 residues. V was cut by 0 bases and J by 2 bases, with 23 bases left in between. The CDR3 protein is CSVEDPDSLGPSPYNEQFF. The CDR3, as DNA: TGCAGCGTTGAAGATCCCGACAGCCTCGGGCCCTCCCCCTACAATGAGCAGTTCTTC.

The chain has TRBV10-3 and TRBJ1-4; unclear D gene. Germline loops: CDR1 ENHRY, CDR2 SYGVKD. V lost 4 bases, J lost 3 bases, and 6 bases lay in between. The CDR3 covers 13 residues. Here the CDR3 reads CAISVQSNEKLFF. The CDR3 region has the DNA TGTGCCATCAGTGTACAGTCTAATGAAAAACTGTTTTTT.

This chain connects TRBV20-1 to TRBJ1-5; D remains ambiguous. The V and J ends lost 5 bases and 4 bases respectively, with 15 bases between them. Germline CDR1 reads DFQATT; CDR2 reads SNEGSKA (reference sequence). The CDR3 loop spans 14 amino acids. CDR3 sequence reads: CSAERTEPNQPQHF. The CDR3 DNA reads TGCAGTGCTGAAAGGACTGAACCGAATCAGCCCCAGCATTTT.

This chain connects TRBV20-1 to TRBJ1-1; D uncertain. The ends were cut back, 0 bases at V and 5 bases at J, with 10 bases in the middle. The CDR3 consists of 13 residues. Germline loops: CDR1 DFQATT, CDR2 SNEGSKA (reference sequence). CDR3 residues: CSAREWRWTEAFF. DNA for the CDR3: TGCAGTGCTAGAGAATGGAGGTGGACTGAAGCTTTCTTT.